This passage covers 20 T cell receptor beta chains from one sample sequenced in a study of cytomegalovirus exposure and HLA in healthy donors. Primers included in the PCR were 60 Vbeta and 13 Jbeta primers. Assay: immunoSEQ multiplex PCR; the TCRdb copy retains only in-frame clones and omits some. Seen here are more than 110,000 clones, 75% to 80% observed once, and the top ten hold 3.5% to 5%. Sequencing was performed on PBMCs. Receptors originate from a male donor in good health and CMV-seronegative.

The chain has TRBV4-1 and TRBJ1-5; 8 positions agree with TRBD1. The germline V gene has CDR1 MGHRA and CDR2 YSYEKL. Losses at the gene ends were 4 bases for V and 5 bases for J; bases not matched to a gene: 7. The CDR3 length is 15 residues. CDR3 residues: CASSRRTGFDQPQHF. CDR3 DNA: TGCGCCAGCAGCCGCCGGACAGGGTTTGATCAGCCCCAGCATTTT.

This chain uses TRBV5-1 with TRBJ2-2; D may be TRBD1 (5 bases). Trimming removed 2 bases at V and 3 bases at J, with 11 bases between. The CDR3 has 15 residues. Germline V CDR1 and CDR2: SGHRS, YFSETQ. Here the CDR3 reads CASSFRQGDTGELFF. The CDR3 nucleotides are TGCGCCAGCAGCTTTCGGCAGGGTGACACCGGGGAGCTGTTTTTT.

V gene TRBV5-1 combines with J gene TRBJ1-2, with 10 bases identical to TRBD1. CDR1 and CDR2 from the germline V gene are SGHRS and YFSETQ. Trimming at V came to 4 bases and at J to 5 bases, leaving 8 bases not matched to a gene. The CDR3 totals 15 residues. CDR3 region: CASSLADRGLYGYTF. Written as DNA, the CDR3 is TGCGCCAGCAGCCTGGCAGACAGGGGGCTTTATGGCTACACCTTC.

The gene calls are TRBV11-3 and TRBJ2-1, with 7 bases matching TRBD1. V gave up 5 bases and J gave up 12 bases; unmatched junction bases: 10. Germline CDR1 SGHNT, CDR2 YENEEA. CDR3 size: 13 residues. The CDR3 sequence is CASSPQTGLGQFF. The CDR3 coding sequence is TGTGCCAGCAGCCCGCAGACAGGGTTGGGGCAGTTCTTC.

This chain joins TRBV9 and TRBJ1-3, with TRBD1 identical over 10 bases. This CDR3 has 18 residues. V was pared by 4 bases and J by 4 bases, with 14 bases of the junction left unmatched. Germline CDR1 is SGDLS and CDR2 is YYNGEE. The CDR3 bases are TGTGCCAGCAGCACGCCGAGACCGGGACAGGGGAGCGGAAACACCATATATTTT. Protein sequence: CASSTPRPGQGSGNTIYF. The variable domain in full, completed from reference TRBV9 and TRBJ1-3, reads DSGVTQTPKHLITATGQRVTLRCSPRSGDLSVYWYQQSLDQGLQFLIQYYNGEERAKGNILERFSAQQFPDLHSELNLSSLELGDSALYFCASSTPRPGQGSGNTIYFGEGSWLTVV.

This rearrangement joins TRBV6-5 to TRBJ2-1; no definite D call. Trimming took 6 bases from V and 0 from J, leaving 9 bases between them. CDR3 length: 14 amino acids. The V gene's germline CDR1 is MNHEY and CDR2 SVGAGI. CDR3 in amino acids: CASRPGVSYNEQFF. CDR3 sequence (DNA): TGTGCCAGCAGACCAGGCGTCTCCTACAATGAGCAGTTCTTC.

This rearrangement joins TRBV9 to TRBJ2-3, with 10 bases matching TRBD1. The V gene end was trimmed by 3 bases and the J gene end by 4 bases; junction bases not matched to a gene: 2. This CDR3 contains 14 residues. Germline V lookup: CDR1 SGDLS, CDR2 YYNGEE. This CDR3 reads CASSATGGADTQYF. Written as DNA, the CDR3 is TGTGCCAGCAGCGCGACAGGGGGCGCAGATACGCAGTATTTT. Filled out from reference TRBV9 and TRBJ2-3, the complete variable domain reads DSGVTQTPKHLITATGQRVTLRCSPRSGDLSVYWYQQSLDQGLQFLIQYYNGEERAKGNILERFSAQQFPDLHSELNLSSLELGDSALYFCASSATGGADTQYFGPGTRLTVL.

This clone has just one count. The J gene is TRBJ1-1, the V gene TRBV11-2; 9 bases fit TRBD1. CDR3 length: 13 residues. The germline V gene has CDR1 SGHAT and CDR2 FQNNGV. Trimming removed 6 bases from V and 10 bases from J; junction bases left unmatched: 9. CDR3 DNA: TGTGCCAGCAGGCCAATACAGGGGGCGATAGCTTTCTTT. Amino acids: CASRPIQGAIAFF. Filled out from reference TRBV11-2 and TRBJ1-1, the complete variable domain reads EAGVAQSPRYKIIEKRQSVAFWCNPISGHATLYWYQQILGQGPKLLIQFQNNGVVDDSQLPKDRFSAERLKGVDSTLKIQPAKLEDSAVYLCASRPIQGAIAFFGQGTRLTVV.

The chain employs TRBV18 and TRBJ2-7; 10 bases agree with TRBD1. The CDR3 runs to 14 residues. Per germline, CDR1 KGHSH and CDR2 LQKENI. V lost 3 bases and J lost 3; bases outside the gene matches: 2. The DNA for the CDR3 is TGTGCCAGCTCACCCCGGGACAGGGGCTACGAGCAGTACTTC. Its protein product is CASSPRDRGYEQYF.

The chain carries TRBV6-5 and TRBJ2-1, with 8 bases that match TRBD2. Germline lookup yields CDR1 MNHEY and CDR2 SVGAGI. This CDR3 comprises 15 residues. Trimming removed 5 bases from V and 4 bases from J; junction bases left unmatched: 7. The CDR3 DNA reads as TGTGCCAGCAGTCCTGGACTAGCTTCATACAATGAGCAGTTCTTC. It translates to CASSPGLASYNEQFF.

The chain has TRBV28 and TRBJ1-2, with 11 bases identical to TRBD1. V lost 5 bases to trimming and J lost 6 bases; unmatched junction nucleotides: 11. CDR1 and CDR2 (germline): MDHEN, SYDVKM. The CDR3 length is 16 residues. The CDR3 is CASSPGPGQGVDGYTF. CDR3 nucleotides: TGTGCCAGCAGTCCTGGACCGGGACAGGGGGTGGATGGCTACACCTTC.

V gene TRBV10-3 combines with J gene TRBJ2-3; 7 nucleotides match TRBD2. Germline lookup yields CDR1 ENHRY and CDR2 SYGVKD. After removal of 3 bases from V and 3 bases from J, the junction contained 6 bases not matched to a gene. The CDR3 covers 15 residues. Written as DNA, the CDR3 is TGTGCCATCAGTGATCCCGGGAGGACGACAGATACGCAGTATTTT. This encodes CAISDPGRTTDTQYF.

This sequence joins TRBV19 and TRBJ1-1; TRBD1 agrees at 7 bases. CDR3 size: 16 residues. Germline V CDR1 and CDR2: LNHDA, SQIVND (reference sequence). Trimming removed 6 bases from V and 0 bases from J; junction bases left unmatched: 10. CDR3 sequence: CASRRRTGALNTEAFF. DNA of the CDR3: TGTGCCAGTAGGCGCCGGACAGGCGCCCTGAACACTGAAGCTTTCTTT.

This clone was seen a few times. The CDR3 nucleotides read TGTGCCAGCACCTGGACTAGCGGCCCTACCTACGAGCAGTACTTC. Its translation is CASTWTSGPTYEQYF. The chain links TRBV6-6 to TRBJ2-7; TRBD2 matches 10 bases. J lost 2 bases, V lost 7 bases, and 8 bases had no gene match. This CDR3 region has 15 residues. Germline lookup yields CDR1 MNHNY and CDR2 SVGAGI (reference sequence).

The genes are TRBV6-5 and TRBJ1-5, with 7 positions matching TRBD1. The CDR3 spans 14 residues. Trimming cost V 6 bases and J 0 bases; bases outside gene matches: 2. Per germline, CDR1 MNHEY and CDR2 SVGAGI. CDR3 sequence (DNA): TGTGCCAGCAGAAGGGACAGTAGCAATCAGCCCCAGCATTTT. Residues: CASRRDSSNQPQHF.

The chain joins TRBV7-8 to TRBJ2-3; 8 positions agree with TRBD2. Germline values: CDR1 SGHVS, CDR2 FQNEAQ. Germline trimming cut 3 bases from V and 5 bases from J; bases unmatched to any gene: 10. The CDR3 runs to 16 residues. The CDR3 loop is CASSFISGGRGDTQYF. The CDR3 region has the DNA TGTGCCAGCAGCTTCATCAGCGGGGGCCGGGGAGATACGCAGTATTTT.

The V call is TRBV7-9, the J call TRBJ2-1, with TRBD1 identical over 7 bases. V was pared by 2 bases and J by 7 bases, with 5 bases of the junction left unmatched. CDR1 and CDR2 (germline): SEHNR, FQNEAQ (reference sequence). This CDR3 has 14 residues. The CDR3 DNA follows: TGTGCCAGCAGCTTAAGGACAGGTGGAAATGAGCAGTTCTTC. This gives the protein CASSLRTGGNEQFF.

The V call is TRBV9, the J call TRBJ2-7, with 10 bases that match TRBD2. The V gene's germline CDR1 is SGDLS and CDR2 YYNGEE. V gave up 0 bases and J gave up 0 bases; unmatched junction bases: 3. CDR3 length: 16 residues. The chain's CDR3 is CASSVDLAGASYEQYF. The CDR3 bases are TGTGCCAGCAGCGTAGATCTAGCGGGAGCCTCCTACGAGCAGTACTTC.

This rearrangement joins TRBV14 to TRBJ2-3; possible D gene TRBD1, 5 bases. Trimming took off 5 bases at V and 1 base at J, with 7 bases between the two ends. This CDR3 is 13 amino acids long. CDR1 is SGHDN and CDR2 is FVKESK in the germline V gene. The CDR3 region has the DNA TGTGCCAGCAGCTGGGGCCGCACAGATACGCAGTATTTT. This sequence encodes CASSWGRTDTQYF.

The chain links TRBV10-3 to TRBJ2-2, with 7 nucleotides matching TRBD1. This CDR3 is 17 amino acids long. Germline assignment: CDR1 ENHRY and CDR2 SYGVKD. The V gene end was trimmed by 4 bases and the J gene end by 5 bases; junction bases not matched to a gene: 13. CDR3 protein: CAISGEGQGVYTGELFF. In DNA form, the CDR3 reads TGTGCCATCAGTGGAGAAGGGCAGGGGGTATATACCGGGGAGCTGTTTTTT.